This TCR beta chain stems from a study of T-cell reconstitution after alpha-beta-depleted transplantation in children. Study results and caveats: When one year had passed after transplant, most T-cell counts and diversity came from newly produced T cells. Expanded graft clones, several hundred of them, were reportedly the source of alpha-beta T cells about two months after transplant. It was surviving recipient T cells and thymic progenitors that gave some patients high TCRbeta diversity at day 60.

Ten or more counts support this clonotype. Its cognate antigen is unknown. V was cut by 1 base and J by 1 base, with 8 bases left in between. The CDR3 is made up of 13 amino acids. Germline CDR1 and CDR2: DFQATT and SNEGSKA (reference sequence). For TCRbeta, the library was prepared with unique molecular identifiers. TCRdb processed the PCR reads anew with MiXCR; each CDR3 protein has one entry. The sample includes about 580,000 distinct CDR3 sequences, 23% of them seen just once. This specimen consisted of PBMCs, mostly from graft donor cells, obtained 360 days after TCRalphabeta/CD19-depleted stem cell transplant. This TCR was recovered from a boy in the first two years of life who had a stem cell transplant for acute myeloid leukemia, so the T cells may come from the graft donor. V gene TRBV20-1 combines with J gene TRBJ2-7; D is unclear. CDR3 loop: CSARVPQSYEQYF. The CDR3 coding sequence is TGCAGTGCTAGAGTGCCACAATCCTACGAGCAGTACTTC.